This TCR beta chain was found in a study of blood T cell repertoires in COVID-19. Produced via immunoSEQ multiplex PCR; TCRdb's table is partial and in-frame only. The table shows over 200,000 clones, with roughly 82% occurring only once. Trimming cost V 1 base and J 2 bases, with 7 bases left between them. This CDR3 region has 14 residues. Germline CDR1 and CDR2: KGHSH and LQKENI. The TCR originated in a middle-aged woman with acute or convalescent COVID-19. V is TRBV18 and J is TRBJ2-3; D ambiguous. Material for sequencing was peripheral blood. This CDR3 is CASSPQQITDTQYF. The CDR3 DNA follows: TGTGCCAGCTCACCACAACAGATCACAGATACGCAGTATTTT.